One T cell receptor (beta chain) is described in this entry. Its specificity is unknown. These data belong to a study of T cell repertoires in cytomegalovirus infection. Using its own MiXCR run on the reads, TCRdb lists one record per CDR3 protein. The data contain approximately 990,000 distinct CDR3 sequences, roughly 30% of them seen just once; the ten biggest clones take up about 14%. V was clipped by 3 bases and J by 4 bases, with 8 bases between them. The CDR3 runs to 13 residues. The chain recombines TRBV12-3 or TRBV12-4 with TRBJ2-3; D remains ambiguous. This clonotype was obtained from a human donor in good health (CMV status not recorded). Some clones in this sample may be carry-over from other donors' samples. Sample: cultured CD8+ T cells from PBMCs, taken from culture after CMV antigen stimulation. Here the CDR3 reads CASSFVGSDTQYF. Written as DNA, the CDR3 is TGTGCCAGCAGTTTCGTCGGGTCAGATACGCAGTATTTT.